This T cell receptor beta chain appears in the sequencing data of a study of cytomegalovirus exposure and HLA in healthy donors. Study-wide results and caveats: According to a subsequent analysis, TCR clusters from the first cohort were inclined to appear together in the roughly 110 validation repertoires. Rarity characterized most TCR sequences, yet some public TCRs appeared in many donors. Reports credit the classifier with highly specific, highly sensitive diagnosis of cytomegalovirus status.

The donors belonged to the approximately 120-subject validation cohort, separate from the approximately 700-subject first cohort. Worth noting for this clone: Antigen: not known.

Trimming shortened V by 3 bases and J by 6 bases, and 11 bases separated the two germline ends. CDR3 length: 13 residues. Germline V gene data show CDR1 as LNHDA and CDR2 as SQIVND (reference sequence). The table came from immunoSEQ multiplex PCR; TCRdb's copy has only in-frame clones and leaves some out. Of 110,000 or so clones detected, around 88% appear once; the ten largest clones hold about 1.8%. This clonotype was sampled from a man aged 18 to 29 in good health and CMV-seronegative. Sequencing was done on a sample of PBMCs. The genes are TRBV19 and TRBJ1-2, with D unresolved. CDR3 in DNA: TGTGCCAGTAGTATCGTCGCGTCGGATGGCTACACCTTC. This gives the protein CASSIVASDGYTF.